This is a list of T cell receptor beta chains from one sample in a study of Graves' ophthalmopathy and Graves' hyperthyroidism. One entry per CDR3 protein, called by TCRdb with MiXCR from the multiplex PCR reads. The sample holds 150,000 to 200,000 distinct CDR3 sequences; under 45% are singletons and the top ten take about 9.5%. The sample taken for sequencing was peripheral blood. These receptors were taken from a man aged 30 to 39 with Graves' ophthalmopathy. The CDR3 runs from the conserved cysteine through the conserved F or W. The D gene is left open where the match is weak. Clone size is not always given. Where it is, it says once, few, many or a class for expanded clones.

>.|TRBV12-3/TRBV12-4|many|TRBJ1-1
TGTGCCAGCAGCCAGGGACATTCGGAGACGGGAACTTTCTTT
CASSQGHSETGTFF
>.|TRBV6-2/TRBV6-3|many|TRBJ1-5
TGTGCCAGCAGTTACAACCAGGGTAAGAATCAGCCCCAGCATTTT
CASSYNQGKNQPQHF
>TRBD2|TRBV7-3|many|TRBJ2-2
TGTGCCAGCAGCTTATCTCGAGCGGGAGCGGGCACCGGGGAGCTGTTTTTT
CASSLSRAGAGTGELFF
>.|TRBV7-2|many|TRBJ1-5
TGTGCCAGCAGCTTTGCGAAGGGCATAAATCAGCCCCAGCATTTT
CASSFAKGINQPQHF
>TRBD1|TRBV6-5|many|TRBJ1-1
TGTGCCAGCAGCAACAGGGGTGACACTGAAGCTTTCTTT
CASSNRGDTEAFF
>.|TRBV4-2|.|TRBJ2-7
TGTGCCAGCAGGGAGTGGGTCGGTCCCTACGAGCAGTACTTC
CASREWVGPYEQYF
>.|TRBV27|.|TRBJ1-1
TGTGCCAGCAGTCATTACATTGGGACTGAAGCTTTCTTT
CASSHYIGTEAFF
>TRBD1|TRBV12-3/TRBV12-4|many|TRBJ1-5
TGTGCCAGCAGTTCTAGGGGACAGAATAGCAATCAGCCCCAGCATTTT
CASSSRGQNSNQPQHF
>.|TRBV6-1|.|TRBJ2-7
TGTGCCAGCAGTCCGTTCAGGGGGGGGTCCTACGAGCAGTACTTC
CASSPFRGGSYEQYF
>TRBD1|TRBV7-2|many|TRBJ1-2
TGTGCCAGCAGGCGTAAACAGGGGACTCATGGCTACACCTTC
CASRRKQGTHGYTF
>.|TRBV12-3/TRBV12-4|.|TRBJ2-4
TGTGCCAGCAGTTGGACGGGGAAAAACATTCAGTACTTC
CASSWTGKNIQYF
>.|TRBV29-1|.|TRBJ2-7
TGCAGCGTTGTTTATGTGTCGCTCTCTTCCGAGCAGTACTTC
CSVVYVSLSSEQYF
>TRBD1|TRBV5-1|many|TRBJ2-1
TGCGCCAGCAGCGCCGGGACAGGGTACTCCTACAATGAGCAGTTCTTC
CASSAGTGYSYNEQFF
>.|TRBV28|.|TRBJ1-1
TGTGCCAGCAGTTTAGGGGGGTTGGCGAACACTGAAGCTTTCTTT
CASSLGGLANTEAFF
>TRBD2|TRBV6-2/TRBV6-3|many|TRBJ2-5
TGTGCCAGCAGTTTGTCGGGGTGGGGACTAGCGATTCGAGAGACCCAGTACTTC
CASSLSGWGLAIRETQYF
>TRBD2|TRBV9|many|TRBJ2-7
TGTGCCAGCAGCGTAGGGGGAGGGACCGAGCAGTACTTC
CASSVGGGTEQYF
>.|TRBV6-2/TRBV6-3|.|TRBJ1-5
TGTGCCAGCAGTTATCTCCGACTGAATAGCAATCAGCCCCAGCATTTT
CASSYLRLNSNQPQHF
>.|TRBV2|.|TRBJ1-1
TGTGCCAGCAGTGAATCTAGTGTCGGCACTGAAGCTTTCTTT
CASSESSVGTEAFF
>TRBD1|TRBV5-5|many|TRBJ2-7
TGTGCCAGCAGCTTCTCCGGGACAGGGGCCGAGCAGTACTTC
CASSFSGTGAEQYF
>.|TRBV28|many|TRBJ1-6
TGTGCCAGCAGTTTAGGGGGGACCTATAATTCACCCCTCCACTTT
CASSLGGTYNSPLHF
>TRBD2|TRBV19|.|TRBJ2-5
TGTGCCAGTAGTATAGGGGGCGGGAGATTCCAAGAGACCCAGTACTTC
CASSIGGGRFQETQYF
>TRBD1|TRBV27|.|TRBJ2-7
TGTGCCAGCAGGGTACGGCCCGGGACAGTCTACGAGCAGTACTTC
CASRVRPGTVYEQYF
>TRBD1|TRBV7-9|.|TRBJ1-2
TGTGCCAGCAGCTTACAGGGGGAGAACTATGGCTACACCTTC
CASSLQGENYGYTF
>.|TRBV20-1|.|TRBJ2-7
TGCAGTGTCTCTGGCGGGAACTCCTACGAGCAGTACTTC
CSVSGGNSYEQYF